This entry lists 15 T cell receptor beta chains sequenced from one sample in a study of blood T cells in healthy people across ages. A J-beta primer mix and a sample-barcoded 5' primer were used in a second PCR of about 7 to 12 cycles. TCRdb reprocessed the 5' RACE reads with MiXCR, giving one entry per CDR3 protein. Among about 1.6 million distinct CDR3 sequences listed, roughly 32% were seen once. Specimen: blood. The receptors stem from a woman in her twenties or thirties in good health.

Notes on this clonotype: The junction shows a germline mismatch at one end, possibly a read error. The rearrangement links TRBV5-1 to TRBJ2-1; TRBD2 agrees at 11 bases. Germline assignment: CDR1 SGHRS and CDR2 YFSETQ. The CDR3 has 16 amino acids. The CDR3 spells CASSSGTSGLYNGQFF. CDR3 bases: TGCGCCAGCAGCTCCGGGACTAGCGGCCTCTACAATGGGCAGTTCTTC.

The chain uses TRBV20-1 and TRBJ2-7; D ambiguous. The tail of the sequence fits TRBJ2-5 better, so the J call may be wrong. The CDR3 is 12 amino acids. Germline V gene data show CDR1 as DFQATT and CDR2 as SNEGSKA (reference sequence). CDR3 protein: CSAGMLGETQYF. The CDR3, as DNA: TGCAGTGCTGGAATGCTAGGGGAGACCCAGTACTTC.

V usage is TRBV5-8 and J usage is TRBJ2-3, with D uncertain. Germline V gives CDR1 SGHTS, CDR2 YDEGEE. Trimming stripped 1 base from V and 1 base from J, with 10 bases between. This CDR3 contains 15 residues. The CDR3 reads CASSLRTFRTDTQYF. The CDR3 coding sequence is TGTGCCAGCAGCTTGAGAACTTTCCGCACAGATACGCAGTATTTT.

J is TRBJ1-5 and V is TRBV5-4; 7 bases are shared with TRBD1. The V gene end was trimmed by 0 bases and the J gene end by 3 bases; junction bases not matched to a gene: 3. CDR1 is SGHNT and CDR2 is YYREEE in the germline V gene (reference sequence). This CDR3 has 15 residues. CDR3 DNA: TGTGCCAGCAGCTTGGGGGGACAGCTCAATCAGCCCCAGCATTTT. It specifies CASSLGGQLNQPQHF.

On this clonotype: At one boundary the junction diverges from the germline segment, which might be a read error. The V gene is TRBV24-1, the J gene TRBJ2-1; TRBD1 matches at 7 bases. CDR3 length equals 16 residues. CDR1 is KGHDR and CDR2 is SFDVKD in the germline V gene. The CDR3: CATGDWDSPSYNEQFF. CDR3 in DNA: TGTGCCACCGGTGATTGGGACAGTCCGTCCTACAATGAGCAGTTCTTC.

The chain couples TRBV5-4 to TRBJ2-3; TRBD1 matches 7 bases. Looked up from germline, CDR1 is SGHNT and CDR2 is YYREEE (reference sequence). This CDR3 spans 15 amino acids. Trimming at V came to 9 bases and at J to 3 bases, leaving 13 bases not matched to a gene. CDR3 DNA sequence: TGTGCCACCGGGACAGCCCCCCAGGGAACAGATACGCAGTATTTT. Its translation is CATGTAPQGTDTQYF.

As regards this clonotype: The junction and the germline gene differ at one end; a read error may be behind it. The V call is TRBV6-5, the J call TRBJ2-1; a possible D gene is TRBD1 (6 bases). The CDR3 is 14 amino acids. The germline V gene has CDR1 MNHEY and CDR2 SVGAGI. CDR3 in DNA: TGCGCCAGCAGACGGGACACCCTATACAATGAGCAGTTCTTC. Encoded protein: CASRRDTLYNEQFF.

Many counts were recorded for this clonotype. The chain uses TRBV4-1 and TRBJ1-5; no definite D call. The V and J ends lost 0 bases and 4 bases respectively, with 4 bases between them. The CDR3 totals 13 residues. Germline V gene lookup returns CDR1 MGHRA and CDR2 YSYEKL. This CDR3 is CASSQDPNQPQHF. Here the CDR3 DNA reads TGCGCCAGCAGCCAAGATCCGAATCAGCCCCAGCATTTT.

The J gene is TRBJ1-6, the V gene TRBV20-1; no reliable D call. The V gene's germline CDR1 is DFQATT and CDR2 SNEGSKA (reference sequence). The CDR3 runs 15 residues. V lost 3 bases, J lost 5 bases, and 14 bases lay in between. Here the CDR3 DNA reads TGCAGTGCTAGGTCCGGAGTGCGGGATAATTCACCCCTCCACTTT. Residues: CSARSGVRDNSPLHF.

This clonotype was found a few times. This rearrangement joins TRBV20-1 to TRBJ2-7, with 8 nucleotides matching TRBD1. CDR1 and CDR2 (germline): DFQATT, SNEGSKA (reference sequence). Germline trimming cut 6 bases from V and 2 bases from J; bases unmatched to any gene: 9. This CDR3 is built from 14 residues. CDR3 region: CSARRQGNTYEQYF. The CDR3 DNA follows: TGCAGTGCCAGACGACAGGGGAATACCTACGAGCAGTACTTC.

This chain uses TRBV7-3 with TRBJ1-1, with TRBD1 as a possible D gene (6 bases). Trimming left V 1 base short and J 5 bases short, with 11 bases between. Per the germline V gene, CDR1 is SGHTA and CDR2 is FQGTGA. The CDR3 has 14 residues. The CDR3 region has the DNA TGTGCCAGCAGCTTAAACTCAGGGGTTACTGAAGCTTTCTTT. Translation gives CASSLNSGVTEAFF.

This chain links TRBV20-1 with TRBJ1-2, with TRBD1 identical over 9 bases. The germline V gene has CDR1 DFQATT and CDR2 SNEGSKA (reference sequence). The J segment lost 7 bases and the V segment lost 5 bases, leaving 2 bases of the junction unmatched. The CDR3 totals 11 residues. CDR3 nucleotide sequence: TGCAGTGCTGACAGGGGGGGTGGCTACACCTTC. This encodes CSADRGGGYTF.

The chain is built from TRBV7-3 and TRBJ2-6; D tentatively reads TRBD1 or TRBD2 (5 bases each). This CDR3 is 17 amino acids long. Germline V gene sequence: CDR1 SGHTA, CDR2 FQGTGA. Trimming left V 3 bases short and J 0 bases short, with 12 bases between. The CDR3: CASSFWGTNSGANVLTF. In nucleotides, the CDR3 is TGTGCCAGCAGCTTCTGGGGGACGAACTCTGGGGCCAACGTCCTGACTTTC.

The chain uses TRBV13 and TRBJ2-1; D unresolved. Germline V gives CDR1 PRHDT, CDR2 FYEKMQ (reference sequence). CDR3 length: 18 residues. Trimming took off 4 bases at V and 6 bases at J, with 25 bases between the two ends. CDR3 sequence reads: CASSSQKSRIRPFNEQFF. CDR3 nucleotides: TGTGCCAGCAGCTCCCAGAAATCCCGGATCAGACCTTTCAATGAGCAGTTCTTC.

This clonotype was observed at least ten times. This chain connects TRBV7-9 to TRBJ2-3; maybe TRBD2 (5 bases). In germline, CDR1 is SEHNR, CDR2 FQNEAQ (reference sequence). The CDR3 loop spans 15 amino acids. The V and J ends lost 1 base and 2 bases respectively, with 10 bases between them. The CDR3 DNA is TGTGCCAGCAGCTTAGGAGGGAAAAACACAGATACGCAGTATTTT. It translates to CASSLGGKNTDTQYF.